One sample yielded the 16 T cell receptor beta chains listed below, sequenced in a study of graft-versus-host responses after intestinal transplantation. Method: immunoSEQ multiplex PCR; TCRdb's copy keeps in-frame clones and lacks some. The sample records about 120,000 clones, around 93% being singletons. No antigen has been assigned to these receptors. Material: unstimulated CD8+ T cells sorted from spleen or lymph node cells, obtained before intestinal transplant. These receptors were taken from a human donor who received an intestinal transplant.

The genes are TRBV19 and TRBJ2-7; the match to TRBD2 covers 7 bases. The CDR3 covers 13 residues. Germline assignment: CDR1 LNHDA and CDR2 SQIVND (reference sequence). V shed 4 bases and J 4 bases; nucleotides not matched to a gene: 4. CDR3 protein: CASSRASGYEQYF. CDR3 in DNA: TGTGCCAGTAGTAGGGCTAGCGGTTACGAGCAGTACTTC.

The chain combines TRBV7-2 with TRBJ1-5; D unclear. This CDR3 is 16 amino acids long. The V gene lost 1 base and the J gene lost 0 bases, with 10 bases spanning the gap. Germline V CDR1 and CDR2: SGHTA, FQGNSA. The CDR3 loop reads CASSLGPAASNQPQHF. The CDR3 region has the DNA TGTGCCAGCAGCTTAGGGCCGGCAGCTAGCAATCAGCCCCAGCATTTT.

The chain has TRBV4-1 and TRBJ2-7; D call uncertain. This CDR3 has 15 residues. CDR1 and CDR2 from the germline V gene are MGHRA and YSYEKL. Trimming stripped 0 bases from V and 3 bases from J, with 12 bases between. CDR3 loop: CASSQESPPVYEQYF. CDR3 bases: TGCGCCAGCAGCCAAGAGTCCCCACCAGTCTACGAGCAGTACTTC.

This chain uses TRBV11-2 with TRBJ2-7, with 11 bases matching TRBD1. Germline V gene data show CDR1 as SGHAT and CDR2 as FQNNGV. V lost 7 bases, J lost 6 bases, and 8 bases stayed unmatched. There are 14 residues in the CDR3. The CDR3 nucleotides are TGTGCCAGCATGTTGGGACAGGGGGGACTCGAGCAGTACTTC. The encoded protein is CASMLGQGGLEQYF.

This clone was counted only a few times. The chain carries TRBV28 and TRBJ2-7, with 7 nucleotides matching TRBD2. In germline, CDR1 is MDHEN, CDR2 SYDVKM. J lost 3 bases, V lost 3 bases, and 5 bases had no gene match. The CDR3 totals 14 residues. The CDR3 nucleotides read TGTGCCAGCAGTTTTGAAGGACTAGTCTACGAGCAGTACTTC. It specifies CASSFEGLVYEQYF.

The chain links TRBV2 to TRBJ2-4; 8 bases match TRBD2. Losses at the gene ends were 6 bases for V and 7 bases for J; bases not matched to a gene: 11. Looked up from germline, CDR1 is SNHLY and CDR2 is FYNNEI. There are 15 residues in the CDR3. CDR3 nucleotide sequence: TGTGCCAGCAGCCCCCTTGCGGGAGGATGGAACATTCAGTACTTC. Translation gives CASSPLAGGWNIQYF.

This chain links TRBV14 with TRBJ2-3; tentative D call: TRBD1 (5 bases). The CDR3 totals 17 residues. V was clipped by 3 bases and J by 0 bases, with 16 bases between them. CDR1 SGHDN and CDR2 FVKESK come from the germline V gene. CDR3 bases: TGTGCCAGCAGCCAGCTTTACCAGGGCCCTAGCACAGATACGCAGTATTTT. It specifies CASSQLYQGPSTDTQYF.

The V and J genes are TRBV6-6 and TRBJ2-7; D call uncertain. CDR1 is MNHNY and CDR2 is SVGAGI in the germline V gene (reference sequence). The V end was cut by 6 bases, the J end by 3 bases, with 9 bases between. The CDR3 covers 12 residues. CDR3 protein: CASSLTGYEQYF. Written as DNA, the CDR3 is TGTGCCAGCAGCTTGACGGGCTACGAGCAGTACTTC.

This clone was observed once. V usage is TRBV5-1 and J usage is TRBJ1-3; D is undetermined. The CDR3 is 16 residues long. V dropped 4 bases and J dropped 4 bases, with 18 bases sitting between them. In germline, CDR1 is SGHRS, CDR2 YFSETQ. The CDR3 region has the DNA TGCGCCAGCAGCCCCGCACGCGGGCGCTTCGGAAACACCATATATTTT. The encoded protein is CASSPARGRFGNTIYF. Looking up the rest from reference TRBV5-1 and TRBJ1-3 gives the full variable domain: KAGVTQTPRYLIKTRGQQVTLSCSPISGHRSVSWYQQTPGQGLQFLFEYFSETQRNKGNFPGRFSGRQFSNSRSEMNVSTLELGDSALYLCASSPARGRFGNTIYFGEGSWLTVV.

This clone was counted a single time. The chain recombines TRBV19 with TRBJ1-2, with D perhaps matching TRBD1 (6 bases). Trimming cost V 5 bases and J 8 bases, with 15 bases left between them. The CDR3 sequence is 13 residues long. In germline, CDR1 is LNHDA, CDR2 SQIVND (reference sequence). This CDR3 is CASSEWTAEGYTF. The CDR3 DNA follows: TGTGCCAGTAGTGAGTGGACAGCTGAAGGCTACACCTTC. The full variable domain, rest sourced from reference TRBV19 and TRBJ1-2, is DGGITQSPKYLFRKEGQNVTLSCEQNLNHDAMYWYRQDPGQGLRLIYYSQIVNDFQKGDIAEGYSVSREKKESFPLTVTSAQKNPTAFYLCASSEWTAEGYTFGSGTRLTVV.

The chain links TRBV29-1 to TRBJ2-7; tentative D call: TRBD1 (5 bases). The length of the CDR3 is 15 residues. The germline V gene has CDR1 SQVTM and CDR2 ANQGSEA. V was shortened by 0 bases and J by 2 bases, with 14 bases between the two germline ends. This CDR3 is CSVEDHTGGTYEQYF. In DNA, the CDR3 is TGCAGCGTTGAAGATCACACAGGTGGGACCTACGAGCAGTACTTC.

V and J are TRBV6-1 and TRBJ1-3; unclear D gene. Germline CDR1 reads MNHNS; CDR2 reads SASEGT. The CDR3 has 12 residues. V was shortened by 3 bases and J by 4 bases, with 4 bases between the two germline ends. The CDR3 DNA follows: TGTGCCAGCAGTGACCCCGGAAACACCATATATTTT. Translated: CASSDPGNTIYF.

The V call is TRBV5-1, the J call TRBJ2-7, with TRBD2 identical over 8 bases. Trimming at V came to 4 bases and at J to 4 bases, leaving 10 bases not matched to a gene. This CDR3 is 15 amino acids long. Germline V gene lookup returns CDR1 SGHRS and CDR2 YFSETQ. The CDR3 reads CASSPPSRGGYEQYF. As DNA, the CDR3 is TGCGCCAGCAGCCCACCCAGTCGCGGGGGGTACGAGCAGTACTTC.

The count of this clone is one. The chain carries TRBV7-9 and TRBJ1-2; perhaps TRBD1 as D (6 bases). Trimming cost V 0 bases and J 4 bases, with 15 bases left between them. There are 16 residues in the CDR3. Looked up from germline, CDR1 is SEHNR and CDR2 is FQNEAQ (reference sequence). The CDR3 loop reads CASSLAGRGLGYGYTF. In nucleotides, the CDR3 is TGTGCCAGCAGCTTAGCGGGGCGGGGGCTAGGCTATGGCTACACCTTC. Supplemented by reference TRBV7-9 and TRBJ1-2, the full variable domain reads DTGVSQNPRHKITKRGQNVTFRCDPISEHNRLYWYRQTLGQGPEFLTYFQNEAQLEKSRLLSDRFSAERPKGSFSTLEIQRTEQGDSAMYLCASSLAGRGLGYGYTFGSGTRLTVV.

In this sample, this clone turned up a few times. CDR3 sequence reads: CASSQEAGRYYEQYF. In DNA, the CDR3 is TGCGCCAGCAGCCAAGAAGCGGGACGTTACTACGAGCAGTACTTC. The chain links TRBV4-1 to TRBJ2-7; 7 nucleotides line up with TRBD2. CDR3 length: 15 amino acids. V shed 0 bases, J shed 3 bases, and the junction held 5 bases outside the gene matches. Germline CDR1 and CDR2: MGHRA and YSYEKL.

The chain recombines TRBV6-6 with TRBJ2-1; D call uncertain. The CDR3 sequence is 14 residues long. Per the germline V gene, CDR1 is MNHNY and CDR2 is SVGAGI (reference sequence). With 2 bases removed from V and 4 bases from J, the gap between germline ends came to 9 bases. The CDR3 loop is CASSYEDRYNEQFF. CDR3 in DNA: TGTGCCAGCAGTTACGAGGACCGATACAATGAGCAGTTCTTC.